Listed here is a single T cell receptor (beta chain). The data originate from a study of shared clonotypes between healthy human individuals. Study overall: Per-donor plates numbered three CD4 naive, three CD4 memory, two CD8 naive and one CD8 memory.

Deep-level running was used for the assay. Assay: immunoSEQ multiplex PCR; the TCRdb copy retains only in-frame clones and omits some. The sample lists more than 2 million clones; roughly 94% were seen once. With 3 bases removed from V and 2 bases from J, the gap between germline ends came to 9 bases. The CDR3 extends over 13 amino acids. Germline CDR1 reads SGHRS; CDR2 reads YFSETQ. Sequenced: naive CD4+ T cells sorted from blood. Subset here: CD45RA+ positively selected. The genes are TRBV5-1 and TRBJ2-7; the D gene is possibly TRBD2 (6 bases). This TCR was sampled from a man aged 18 to 35 in good health. For the CDR3, the DNA is TGCGCCAGCAGCTACGGGGGAACCTACGAGCAGTACTTC. Protein product: CASSYGGTYEQYF.